These T cell receptor beta chains were read from a single sample in a study of blood T cell repertoires in COVID-19. Sequencing was performed with immunoSEQ multiplex PCR; in TCRdb, only in-frame clones are kept and a portion is missing. In the table there are 300,000 to 400,000 clones, 65% to 90% of which are singletons. Material: peripheral blood. The receptor source for this set is a woman in her sixties with COVID-19, enrolled during active disease. Both conserved end residues are part of each CDR3. The D gene is left open where the match is weak. Part of the rows lack a size; the others show once, few, many or a class for expanded clones.

j_gene | d_gene | v_gene | abundance | CDR3nt | CDR3aa
TRBJ1-5 | NA | TRBV3-1/TRBV3-2 | few | TGTGCCAGCAGCCAAGGTTTCGGGTCGTGGGACTTGGGCAATCAGCCCCAGCATTTT | CASSQGFGSWDLGNQPQHF
TRBJ2-3 | TRBD2 | TRBV10-2 | NA | TGCGCCAGTGGACTAGCGGGGGATTATACGCAGTATTTT | CASGLAGDYTQYF
TRBJ2-5 | NA | TRBV9 | NA | TGTGCCAGCAGCGTAGGCGGACATCAAGAGACCCAGTACTTC | CASSVGGHQETQYF
TRBJ1-1 | NA | TRBV21-1 | once | TGTGCCAGCAGCAAAATGCGGTCGAACACTGAAGCTTTCTTT | CASSKMRSNTEAFF
TRBJ1-5 | NA | TRBV10-3 | NA | TGTGCCATCAGTGACTTCAATCAGCCCCAGCATTTT | CAISDFNQPQHF
TRBJ2-2 | TRBD1 | TRBV7-3 | NA | TGTGCCAGCAGCCGGACAGGTCGAGGAGGCACCGGGGAGCTGTTTTTT | CASSRTGRGGTGELFF
TRBJ2-1 | TRBD2 | TRBV4-3 | NA | TGCGCCAGCAGCCAATTTAGCGGGGGGGCTACCTACAATGAGCAGTTCTTC | CASSQFSGGATYNEQFF
TRBJ2-2 | TRBD1 | TRBV5-6 | once | TGTGCCAGCAGCTTTGGACAGGGTTCCGGGGAGCTGTTTTTT | CASSFGQGSGELFF
TRBJ2-5 | TRBD2 | TRBV2 | NA | TGTGCCAGCAGTATTCCGGGACTAGGGCACTTC | CASSIPGLGHF
TRBJ2-5 | TRBD1 | TRBV4-3 | NA | TGCGCCAGCAGCCAAGCCTTTTCAGTTAGGGGGCGAGAGACCCAGTACTTC | CASSQAFSVRGRETQYF
TRBJ2-7 | NA | TRBV7-2 | NA | TGTGCCAGCAGTTGGTTCAGGCGGGGGCCGGGCGAGCAGTACTTC | CASSWFRRGPGEQYF
TRBJ1-2 | NA | TRBV28 | few | TGTGCCAGCAGTTTTCCCAAACCGGGCAGGGGAATATATGGCTACACCTTC | CASSFPKPGRGIYGYTF
TRBJ2-3 | TRBD1 | TRBV4-1 | NA | TGCGCCAGCAGCCCCGGGACAGGGGCAGATACGCAGTATTTT | CASSPGTGADTQYF
TRBJ1-2 | NA | TRBV20-1 | NA | TGCAGTGCTCGAACTGGCTATGGCTACACCTTC | CSARTGYGYTF
TRBJ2-5 | NA | TRBV2 | few | TGTGCCAGCAGTGACCGTAGCCAAGAGACCCAGTACTTC | CASSDRSQETQYF
TRBJ2-3 | NA | TRBV7-8 | NA | TGTGCCAGCAGCTTATCTAGCCTCCCCCCTGGGACGCAGTATTTT | CASSLSSLPPGTQYF
TRBJ2-3 | TRBD2 | TRBV6-1 | NA | TGTGCCAGCAGTGACGGCGGGGGAGGAGATACGCAGTATTTT | CASSDGGGGDTQYF
TRBJ2-7 | NA | TRBV9 | NA | TGTGCCAGCAGTCGACCGGGACACTTTCCCTACGAGCAGTACTTC | CASSRPGHFPYEQYF
TRBJ1-6 | NA | TRBV9 | NA | TGTGCCAGCAGCGCAGAGGTCAGTAATTCACCCCTCCACTTT | CASSAEVSNSPLHF
TRBJ2-4 | NA | TRBV9 | NA | TGTGCCAGCAGCGTTGGGGCAAGGACGGAAAACATTCAGTACTTC | CASSVGARTENIQYF
TRBJ1-4 | NA | TRBV18 | NA | TGTGCCAGCTCACCCACAGGGAAGGATAATGAAAAACTGTTTTTT | CASSPTGKDNEKLFF
TRBJ2-7 | NA | TRBV5-1 | NA | TGCGCCAGCAGTGACAGCTCCTACGAGCAGTACTTC | CASSDSSYEQYF
TRBJ1-1 | NA | TRBV7-3 | NA | TGTGCCAGCAGCACCTGGGTCGGAGCCACTGAAGCTTTCTTT | CASSTWVGATEAFF
TRBJ2-1 | TRBD2 | TRBV9 | NA | TGTGCCAGCAGCGCGGAGAGGTCTAGCGGGGGAACAGATGAGCAGTTCTTC | CASSAERSSGGTDEQFF
TRBJ2-4 | NA | TRBV30 | NA | TGTGCCTGGAGTGACGACGGGGGACTAGCCAAAAACATTCAGTACTTC | CAWSDDGGLAKNIQYF
TRBJ1-1 | NA | TRBV19 | NA | TGTGCCAGTAGTACCTTCAGGGCCCGAAACCAGAACACTGAAGCTTTCTTT | CASSTFRARNQNTEAFF
TRBJ1-3 | NA | TRBV12-3/TRBV12-4 | NA | TGTGCCAGCAGCGACAGTTCTTACACCATATATTTT | CASSDSSYTIYF
TRBJ1-5 | TRBD1 | TRBV19 | NA | TGTGCCAGCACCGGGACAGGGTTTCAGCCCCAGCATTTT | CASTGTGFQPQHF
TRBJ2-3 | TRBD2 | TRBV7-2 | NA | TGTGCCAGCAGCTTTGGTTCGACTAGCGGGGTAACAGATACGCAGTATTTT | CASSFGSTSGVTDTQYF
TRBJ2-7 | NA | TRBV27 | NA | TGTGCCAGCAGTTTATCGCGGGGTGGCTGGAACGAGCAGTACTTC | CASSLSRGGWNEQYF